The T cell receptor beta chain under discussion was sequenced for a study of T-cell memory formation after mild COVID-19. Study at large: TCR clusters showed largely donor specificity. Study results and caveats: Contracting CD4+ clones were located mainly in CM and EM, and CD8+ clones in EMRA. Clones that contracted from day 15 to 85 had balanced CD4/CD8; later expanders were CD4+ biased.

The CDR3 contains 15 residues. Germline V gene lookup returns CDR1 KGHSH and CDR2 LQKENI. Germline trimming cut 3 bases from V and 5 bases from J; bases unmatched to any gene: 5. Employing constant-segment primers, 5'RACE generated TCR alpha and TCR beta cDNA libraries bearing sample barcodes and UMIs. TCRdb recomputed calls from the 5' RACE reads with MiXCR, one row per CDR3 protein. Here the sample spans 390,000 or so distinct CDR3 sequences, 16% being singletons. This clonotype was picked up a small number of times. Its antigen is not identified. The chain recombines TRBV18 with TRBJ2-1; the match to TRBD2 covers 9 bases. Sequenced input: PBMCs or a T cell subset sorted from them (not recorded which). The TCR was taken from a man younger than 35 who had mild COVID-19 (a few samples of this study predate the infection). Cell type and time point are not known. CDR3 bases: TGTGCCAGCTCACCCGGGACTAGCACCAACAATGAGCAGTTCTTC. It yields the protein CASSPGTSTNNEQFF.